The 20 T cell receptor beta chains presented below share a single source sample, sequenced in a study of response to subunit inactivated influenza vaccine. MiXCR, run by TCRdb on the RT-PCR reads, gives a single entry per CDR3 protein. This sample has around 320,000 distinct CDR3 sequences; over 20% occur once, and the top ten carry approximately 10%. Source: PBMCs from blood, taken roughly 20 months after vaccination. Every receptor here comes from a man aged 50 to 69 who received an inactivated influenza vaccine.

This clonotype was observed at least ten times. The rearrangement joins TRBV5-1 to TRBJ1-5; D remains unclear. The V end lost 0 bases, the J end lost 2 bases, and 9 bases lay between the germline ends. Germline-derived CDR1 and CDR2 are SGHRS and YFSETQ. This CDR3 spans 15 amino acids. The CDR3, as DNA: TGCGCCAGCAGCTTGGGAGGGTTGGGCAATCAGCCCCAGCATTTT. This translates into CASSLGGLGNQPQHF.

The rearrangement links TRBV20-1 to TRBJ2-1; 9 bases fit TRBD2. Germline V lookup: CDR1 DFQATT, CDR2 SNEGSKA (reference sequence). The junction had 13 bases not matched to a gene; V was cut back by 2 bases and J by 5 bases. The CDR3 totals 17 residues. The DNA of the CDR3 is TGCAGTGCTAGAATCCCCAGCGGGAGGCTAGCTGACAATGAGCAGTTCTTC. This codes for CSARIPSGRLADNEQFF.

This clonotype was picked up many times. The V and J genes are TRBV12-3 or TRBV12-4 and TRBJ1-1; TRBD1 agrees at 7 bases. V trimming: 6 bases; J trimming: 5 bases; junction bases outside the gene matches: 9. There are 14 residues in the CDR3. The CDR3 DNA follows: TGTGCCAGCAGCCCGACAGGGAGGAAGACTGAAGCTTTCTTT. Translation gives CASSPTGRKTEAFF.

The chain combines TRBV6-2 or TRBV6-3 with TRBJ2-2, with 8 bases identical to TRBD1. The V segment lost 5 bases and the J segment 0 bases; nucleotides outside the gene matches: 5. The CDR3 sequence is 16 residues long. Germline V gene data show CDR1 as MNHEY and CDR2 as SVGEGT. The CDR3 protein is CASSRRTGSNTGELFF. In DNA form, the CDR3 reads TGTGCCAGCAGTCGGCGGACAGGGTCGAACACCGGGGAGCTGTTTTTT.

V usage is TRBV4-2 and J usage is TRBJ1-2, with D unclear. The CDR3 contains 15 residues. Trimming left V 2 bases short and J 7 bases short, with 17 bases between. Germline V gene lookup returns CDR1 LGHNA and CDR2 YNFKEQ. This CDR3 is CASSQPGARLSGYTF. For the CDR3, the DNA is TGTGCCAGCAGCCAACCGGGTGCTAGACTTTCTGGCTACACCTTC.

This clonotype appeared many times. For the CDR3, the DNA is TGTGCCACCCGAAACCGGAGAAATGAAAAACTGTTTTTT. Residues: CATRNRRNEKLFF. The rearrangement uses TRBV28 and TRBJ1-4; D gene uncertain. Germline CDR1 MDHEN, CDR2 SYDVKM. With 10 bases removed from V and 5 bases from J, the gap between germline ends came to 14 bases. The CDR3 spans 13 residues.

This clonotype was recorded many times. The chain carries TRBV20-1 and TRBJ1-1; D gene ambiguous. Germline V gene data show CDR1 as DFQATT and CDR2 as SNEGSKA (reference sequence). The CDR3 covers 10 residues. The ends were cut back, 5 bases at V and 11 bases at J, with 12 bases in the middle. The CDR3 spells CSALTDGAFF. CDR3 in DNA: TGCAGTGCTCTCACGGATGGTGCTTTCTTT.

This chain joins TRBV11-2 and TRBJ1-2; TRBD1 matches 9 bases. Germline V gene lookup returns CDR1 SGHAT and CDR2 FQNNGV. The CDR3 is 14 amino acids. The V and J ends lost 5 bases and 4 bases, in that order; junction bases with no gene match: 5. CDR3 sequence: CASSPETGGYGYTF. Here the CDR3 DNA reads TGTGCCAGCAGCCCCGAGACAGGGGGCTATGGCTACACCTTC.

This clonotype was seen at least ten times. The chain employs TRBV13 and TRBJ1-2; unclear D gene. Germline lookup yields CDR1 PRHDT and CDR2 FYEKMQ (reference sequence). Trimming took off 3 bases at V and 0 bases at J, with 8 bases between the two ends. This CDR3 has 14 amino acids. The CDR3 is CASSLMEPNYGYTF. For the CDR3, the DNA is TGTGCCAGCAGCTTGATGGAGCCTAACTATGGCTACACCTTC.

V gene TRBV20-1 combines with J gene TRBJ2-5; D is unclear. The CDR3 has 13 residues. The V gene's germline CDR1 is DFQATT and CDR2 SNEGSKA (reference sequence). Trimming left V 5 bases short and J 5 bases short, with 15 bases between. CDR3 bases: TGCAGTGCTCCCCCCCGGCAACGGGAGACCCAGTACTTC. Protein product: CSAPPRQRETQYF.

This sequence joins TRBV29-1 and TRBJ2-3; D gene unclear. In germline, CDR1 is SQVTM, CDR2 ANQGSEA. This CDR3 has 15 residues. The V end was cut by 3 bases, the J end by 2 bases, with 15 bases between. The CDR3 DNA reads TGCAGCGTTGACGTCCCCTTCCTGTCCACAGATACGCAGTATTTT. This encodes CSVDVPFLSTDTQYF.

This clonotype was picked up a small number of times. The V gene is TRBV4-3, the J gene TRBJ1-1, with unresolved D. Germline loops: CDR1 LGHNA, CDR2 YSLEER. The CDR3 runs to 14 residues. Between the trimmed V and J ends, which lost 1 base and 0 bases, there was a span of 6 bases. CDR3 region: CASSQVLLNTEAFF. CDR3 nucleotide sequence: TGCGCCAGCAGCCAAGTTTTACTGAACACTGAAGCTTTCTTT.

This chain joins TRBV10-3 and TRBJ2-7; D might be TRBD1 (6 bases). Germline V lookup: CDR1 ENHRY, CDR2 SYGVKD. V was pared by 6 bases and J by 0 bases, with 12 bases between. This CDR3 has 14 amino acids. This CDR3 is CAIRDSQSSYEQYF. For the CDR3, the DNA is TGTGCCATCAGGGACAGCCAGAGCTCCTACGAGCAGTACTTC.

This clonotype has more than one count but fewer than ten. This chain joins TRBV11-2 and TRBJ1-4, with D perhaps matching TRBD1 (6 bases). CDR1 is SGHAT, CDR2 FQNNGV, per germline. The CDR3 runs to 15 residues. V lost 1 base, J lost 8 bases, and 14 bases lay in between. The CDR3 nucleotides are TGTGCCAGCAGCTTAGCGGGGGGCATAAGAGAAAAACTGTTTTTT. Protein: CASSLAGGIREKLFF. Combining the CDR3 with reference TRBV11-2 and TRBJ1-4 gives the whole variable domain EAGVAQSPRYKIIEKRQSVAFWCNPISGHATLYWYQQILGQGPKLLIQFQNNGVVDDSQLPKDRFSAERLKGVDSTLKIQPAKLEDSAVYLCASSLAGGIREKLFFGSGTQLSVL.

This chain connects TRBV5-8 to TRBJ1-5; D perhaps matches TRBD1 (6 bases). V lost 4 bases and J 1 base, leaving 12 bases between the germline ends. Germline V gene sequence: CDR1 SGHTS, CDR2 YDEGEE. There are 15 residues in the CDR3. CDR3 region: CASSTDRLSNQPQHF. CDR3 DNA sequence: TGTGCCAGCAGCACGGACAGACTCAGCAATCAGCCCCAGCATTTT.

The chain has TRBV5-8 and TRBJ1-5; no clear D gene. This CDR3 is built from 12 residues. V gave up 5 bases and J gave up 6 bases, with 9 bases separating them. CDR1 SGHTS and CDR2 YDEGEE come from the germline V gene. CDR3: CASSLPVQPQHF. Here the CDR3 DNA reads TGTGCCAGCAGTTTACCAGTTCAGCCCCAGCATTTT.

About this clonotype: Compared with germline, one end of the junction differs, possibly owing to a read error. The genes are TRBV12-3 or TRBV12-4 and TRBJ1-1, with D possibly being TRBD1 (5 bases). This CDR3 has 14 residues. As DNA, the CDR3 is TGTGCCAGCAGTCCTAGACGGGGGAACCCTGAAGCTTTCTTT. Amino acid sequence: CASSPRRGNPEAFF.

This clonotype was seen many times. The chain carries TRBV5-1 and TRBJ1-2; weak D call: TRBD1 (5 bases). CDR3 length: 21 residues. Trimming cost V 0 bases and J 2 bases, with 29 bases left between them. Germline V gives CDR1 SGHRS, CDR2 YFSETQ. CDR3 in amino acids: CASSLGYGSIREPLLNYGYTF. The CDR3 nucleotides read TGCGCCAGCAGCTTGGGTTATGGTAGTATCAGGGAGCCCCTACTAAACTATGGCTACACCTTC. The variable domain in full, with the rest retrieved from reference TRBV5-1 and TRBJ1-2, is KAGVTQTPRYLIKTRGQQVTLSCSPISGHRSVSWYQQTPGQGLQFLFEYFSETQRNKGNFPGRFSGRQFSNSRSEMNVSTLELGDSALYLCASSLGYGSIREPLLNYGYTFGSGTRLTVV.

This chain connects TRBV21-1 to TRBJ1-5; the table names TRBD1, a call not compared with the DNA. TRBV21-1 is marked as a pseudogene. This CDR3 contains 16 residues. The CDR3 sequence: CASSKIFGTVNQPQHF. Written as DNA, the CDR3 is TGTGCCAGCAGCAAAATTTTTGGGACAGTCAATCAGCCCCAGCATTTT.

This chain joins TRBV6-1 and TRBJ1-6, with 9 bases lining up with TRBD1. The CDR3 spans 15 residues. Germline V gene data show CDR1 as MNHNS and CDR2 as SASEGT. Germline trimming cut 1 base from V and 5 bases from J; bases unmatched to any gene: 0. This CDR3 reads CASSEGQGDNSPLHF. CDR3 DNA sequence: TGTGCCAGCAGTGAAGGACAGGGGGATAATTCACCCCTCCACTTT.